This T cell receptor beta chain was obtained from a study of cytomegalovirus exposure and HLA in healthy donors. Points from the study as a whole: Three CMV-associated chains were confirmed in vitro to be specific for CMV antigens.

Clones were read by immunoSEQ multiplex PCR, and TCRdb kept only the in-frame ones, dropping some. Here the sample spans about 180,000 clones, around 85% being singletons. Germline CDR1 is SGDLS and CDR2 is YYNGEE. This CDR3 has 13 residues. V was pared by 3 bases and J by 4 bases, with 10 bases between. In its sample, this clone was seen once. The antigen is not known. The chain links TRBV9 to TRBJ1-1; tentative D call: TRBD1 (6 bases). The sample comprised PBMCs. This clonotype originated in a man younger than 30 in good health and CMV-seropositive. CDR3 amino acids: CASSAQGSTEAFF. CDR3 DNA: TGTGCCAGCAGCGCGCAGGGGAGCACTGAAGCTTTCTTT. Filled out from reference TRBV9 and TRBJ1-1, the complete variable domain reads DSGVTQTPKHLITATGQRVTLRCSPRSGDLSVYWYQQSLDQGLQFLIQYYNGEERAKGNILERFSAQQFPDLHSELNLSSLELGDSALYFCASSAQGSTEAFFGQGTRLTVV.